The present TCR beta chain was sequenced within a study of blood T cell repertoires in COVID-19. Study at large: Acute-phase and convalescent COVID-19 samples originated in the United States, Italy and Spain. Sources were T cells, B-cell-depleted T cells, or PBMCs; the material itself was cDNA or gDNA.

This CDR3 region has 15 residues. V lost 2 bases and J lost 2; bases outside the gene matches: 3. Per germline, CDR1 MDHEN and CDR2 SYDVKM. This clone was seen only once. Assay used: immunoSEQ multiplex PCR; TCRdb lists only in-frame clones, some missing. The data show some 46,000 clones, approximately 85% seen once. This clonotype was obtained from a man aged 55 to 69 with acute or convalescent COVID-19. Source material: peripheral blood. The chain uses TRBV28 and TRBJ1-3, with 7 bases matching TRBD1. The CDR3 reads CASSLATGPGNTIYF. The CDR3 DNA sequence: TGTGCCAGCAGTTTAGCGACAGGGCCTGGAAACACCATATATTTT.